A selection of T cell receptor beta chains follows, all from one sample in a study of post-analysis software for immune sequencing data. TCRdb independently ran MiXCR on the PCR reads; one entry per CDR3 protein. The table has 750,000 to 950,000 distinct CDR3 sequences, approximately 53% seen once. Sequenced sample: blood. These receptors all stem from a girl under 18 with multiple sclerosis. Both conserved end residues are part of each CDR3. The D gene is left open where the match is weak. Clone size is stated in some rows and not others, as once, few, many or a class when expanded.

D	V	size	J	CDR3	DNA
.	TRBV29-1	.	TRBJ2-7	CSVAPDRTYEQYF	TGCAGCGTTGCCCCGGACAGAACCTACGAGCAGTACTTC
.	TRBV2	.	TRBJ2-7	CASTGPPRGKQYF	TGTGCCAGCACCGGACCTCCCAGGGGAAAACAGTACTTC
TRBD2	TRBV20-1	.	TRBJ2-7	CSARGLAGASYNEQYF	TGCAGTGCTAGGGGTCTAGCGGGCGCCTCCTACAATGAGCAGTACTTC
.	TRBV7-9	.	TRBJ2-1	CAVGGGYNEQFF	TGTGCCGTAGGGGGAGGCTACAATGAGCAGTTCTTC
TRBD1	TRBV7-9	few	TRBJ2-7	CASSSFGQGGPSYEQYF	TGTGCCAGCAGCTCATTCGGACAGGGGGGACCCTCCTACGAGCAGTACTTC
TRBD1	TRBV5-1	.	TRBJ2-7	CANLQGAPYGQYF	TGCGCCAACCTACAGGGGGCCCCCTACGGGCAGTACTTC
.	TRBV5-1	few	TRBJ2-7	CASSFPDRTRQEQYF	TGCGCCAGCAGCTTTCCGGACAGGACTAGGCAGGAGCAGTACTTC
TRBD2	TRBV20-1	few	TRBJ2-5	CSAPRAGGKQETQYF	TGCAGTGCCCCTCGTGCGGGGGGAAAACAAGAGACCCAGTACTTC
.	TRBV5-1	few	TRBJ2-5	CASSLGSIGTQYF	TGCGCCAGCAGCTTAGGGTCCATTGGGACCCAGTACTTC
TRBD2	TRBV5-1	.	TRBJ2-1	CASSPWLAGDNEQFF	TGCGCCAGCAGCCCCTGGCTAGCGGGGGACAATGAGCAGTTCTTC
.	TRBV6-5	few	TRBJ2-7	CTSSYSPRGSYEQYF	TGTACCAGCAGTTACAGTCCCCGGGGGTCCTACGAGCAGTACTTC
TRBD2	TRBV9	.	TRBJ2-3	CASSGGADTQYF	TGTGCCAGCTCCGGGGGGGCAGATACGCAGTATTTT
TRBD1	TRBV7-2	.	TRBJ1-2	CASSLERTGTGGYTF	TGTGCCAGCAGCTTAGAACGGACAGGGACAGGAGGCTACACCTTC
.	TRBV7-9	.	TRBJ2-7	CASTGGCNEQYF	TGTGCCAGCACGGGCGGTTGTAACGAGCAGTACTTC
.	TRBV6-5	.	TRBJ2-2	CASRWGAGELFF	TGTGCCAGCAGGTGGGGGGCCGGGGAGCTGTTTTTT
.	TRBV6-6	.	TRBJ2-7	CASRDSRSSYEQYF	TGTGCCAGCAGGGACAGCAGGAGCTCCTACGAGCAGTACTTC
TRBD2	TRBV20-1	few	TRBJ2-1	CSARAGGLTYNEQFF	TGCAGTGCTAGAGCGGGAGGGTTAACCTACAATGAGCAGTTCTTC
TRBD1	TRBV5-1	.	TRBJ2-7	CASSPGTGESGEQYF	TGCGCCAGCAGCCCGGGGACAGGGGAGTCGGGCGAGCAGTACTTC
.	TRBV29-1	once	TRBJ2-3	CSVEDRLGGFTDTQYF	TGCAGCGTTGAAGATCGTTTAGGCGGCTTCACAGATACGCAGTATTTT
TRBD2	TRBV12-3/TRBV12-4	.	TRBJ2-1	CASSIFPPGLVFDEQFF	TGTGCCAGCAGTATCTTCCCTCCGGGACTAGTATTCGATGAGCAGTTCTTC
TRBD1	TRBV10-1	.	TRBJ2-1	CASSEGGIGQGYYNEQFF	TGCGCCAGCAGTGAAGGGGGCATCGGACAGGGGTACTACAATGAGCAGTTCTTC
.	TRBV6-5	.	TRBJ1-2	CASSYSKLHGQTIHGYTF	TGTGCCAGCAGTTACTCGAAGCTGCATGGACAGACGATCCATGGCTACACCTTC
.	TRBV29-1	.	TRBJ2-7	CSVYIRGNSYEQYF	TGCAGCGTTTATATTAGGGGGAATTCCTACGAGCAGTACTTC
.	TRBV6-1	few	TRBJ2-1	CASSPDLTGSLYNEQFF	TGTGCCAGCAGTCCGGACCTCACAGGTTCTCTCTACAATGAGCAGTTCTTC
TRBD1	TRBV29-1	many	TRBJ2-7	CSVDGQGASSSYEQYF	TGCAGCGTAGACGGACAGGGGGCGTCTAGCTCCTACGAGCAGTACTTC
.	TRBV5-1	.	TRBJ2-5	CASSTIWNNEQYF	TGCGCCAGCAGCACCATTTGGAACAATGAGCAGTACTTC
.	TRBV4-1	.	TRBJ2-3	CASSQDNSVPDTQYF	TGCGCCAGCAGCCAAGATAATAGCGTGCCAGATACGCAGTATTTT
.	TRBV5-1	.	TRBJ1-1	CASTQLIGRDNTEAFF	TGCGCCAGCACTCAGCTTATCGGCAGAGATAACACTGAAGCTTTCTTT
.	TRBV24-1	.	TRBJ2-4	CATLVSPTGKLAKNIQYF	TGTGCCACCTTGGTCAGTCCGACAGGAAAATTAGCCAAAAACATTCAGTACTTC
TRBD1	TRBV12-3/TRBV12-4	few	TRBJ2-3	CASSPRGRTDTQYF	TGTGCCAGCAGTCCCAGGGGGCGGACAGATACGCAGTATTTT
TRBD2	TRBV6-6	many	TRBJ2-5	CASRSGGVQETQYF	TGTGCCAGCAGGAGCGGGGGGGTACAAGAGACCCAGTACTTC